Below, 16 T cell receptor beta chains from the same sample are listed, as sequenced in a study of cytomegalovirus exposure and HLA in healthy donors. 13 Jbeta primers and 60 Vbeta primers were used for the PCR. Produced via immunoSEQ multiplex PCR; TCRdb's table is partial and in-frame only. The table has around 170,000 clones, around 80% seen once. Sequencing used PBMCs. Receptors originate from a woman in her forties or fifties in good health and CMV-seronegative.

The V and J genes are TRBV5-4 and TRBJ1-2; 8 nucleotides match TRBD1. J gave up 5 bases and V 4 bases, and 16 bases lay outside the gene matches. CDR3 length: 17 residues. Looked up from germline, CDR1 is SGHNT and CDR2 is YYREEE (reference sequence). The CDR3 DNA sequence: TGTGCCAGCAGCCCTCCCGGCACGACAGGGGCCAGGTATGGCTACACCTTC. Its protein product is CASSPPGTTGARYGYTF.

The chain recombines TRBV9 with TRBJ2-3; D is unresolved. Per the germline V gene, CDR1 is SGDLS and CDR2 is YYNGEE. Trimming removed 4 bases from V and 0 bases from J, with 9 bases in between. The CDR3 loop spans 14 amino acids. DNA for the CDR3: TGTGCCAGCAGCCCACTCCCTAGCACAGATACGCAGTATTTT. It is translated as CASSPLPSTDTQYF.

This chain uses TRBV27 with TRBJ2-7; 9 bases map to TRBD1. The CDR3 sequence is 15 residues long. Looked up from germline, CDR1 is MNHEY and CDR2 is SMNVEV (reference sequence). The junction had 14 bases not matched to a gene; V was cut back by 7 bases and J by 7 bases. CDR3 region: CASTGLGTGPSEQYF. In DNA, the CDR3 is TGTGCCAGCACCGGACTCGGGACAGGGCCCTCTGAGCAGTACTTC.

The chain carries TRBV9 and TRBJ1-1; possible D gene TRBD1, 5 bases. The germline gives CDR1 SGDLS, CDR2 YYNGEE. Trimming stripped 1 base from V and 1 base from J, with 8 bases between. This CDR3 has 14 amino acids. The CDR3 is CASSVQGQNTEAFF. Written as DNA, the CDR3 is TGTGCCAGCAGCGTACAGGGTCAGAACACTGAAGCTTTCTTT.

This clone showed up just a few times. The chain is built from TRBV14 and TRBJ2-5; 8 positions agree with TRBD1. The CDR3 totals 16 residues. The ends lost 4 bases at V and 0 bases at J; junction bases unmatched: 7. Germline loops: CDR1 SGHDN, CDR2 FVKESK. Written as DNA, the CDR3 is TGTGCCAGCAGCCCTCAGACAGGGGTCAACCAAGAGACCCAGTACTTC. This gives the protein CASSPQTGVNQETQYF.

The chain links TRBV5-1 to TRBJ2-6; 7 bases are a match to TRBD1. The trim removed 3 bases at V and 0 bases at J, leaving 12 bases unmatched. The CDR3 extends over 19 amino acids. Germline V gives CDR1 SGHRS, CDR2 YFSETQ. CDR3 sequence (DNA): TGCGCCAGCAGCTCGTTACAGGGGAAATTAAGCTCTGGGGCCAACGTCCTGACTTTC. It yields the protein CASSSLQGKLSSGANVLTF.

The chain employs TRBV12-5 and TRBJ2-3; 7 bases match TRBD2. CDR1 is LGHNT and CDR2 is FRNRAP in the germline V gene. CDR3 length: 13 amino acids. J was trimmed by 6 bases and V by 5 bases; bases with no gene match: 5. The CDR3 bases are TGTGCTAGTGGTCGCGGGAGCGGGGATACGCAGTATTTT. It is translated as CASGRGSGDTQYF.

Points on this clone: Other DNA sequences of this sample code for an identical CDR3. This chain connects TRBV30 to TRBJ1-5; D may be TRBD1 (5 bases). Germline values: CDR1 GTSNPN, CDR2 SVGIG (reference sequence). V was cut by 0 bases and J by 4 bases, with 10 bases left in between. This CDR3 spans 14 amino acids. The CDR3 region is CAWSVSGGNQPQHF. CDR3 bases: TGTGCCTGGAGTGTATCTGGGGGGAATCAGCCCCAGCATTTT.

The gene calls are TRBV7-9 and TRBJ2-7, with 9 bases that match TRBD1. The CDR3 has 16 amino acids. Germline V gives CDR1 SEHNR, CDR2 FQNEAQ (reference sequence). V gave up 4 bases and J gave up 3 bases; unmatched junction bases: 10. This CDR3 is CASSSRSGTGYYEQYF. In DNA, the CDR3 is TGTGCCAGCAGCTCCCGCTCCGGGACAGGGTACTACGAGCAGTACTTC.

This sequence joins TRBV4-3 and TRBJ2-7; TRBD1 is a possible D gene (6 bases). V was trimmed by 1 base and J by 2 bases, leaving 12 bases between them. The CDR3 spans 15 residues. Germline CDR1 is LGHNA and CDR2 is YSLEER. CDR3 loop: CASSQAEQGAYEQYF. The CDR3 nucleotides read TGCGCCAGCAGCCAAGCGGAACAGGGCGCCTACGAGCAGTACTTC.

The sample holds one count of this clone. Other DNA sequences in the sample encode the same CDR3. Written as DNA, the CDR3 is TGTGCCAGCAGCTCAACCGGGGGGGAAGAGACCCAGTACTTC. Translation: CASSSTGGEETQYF. The V and J genes are TRBV7-3 and TRBJ2-5, with 8 nucleotides matching TRBD2. This CDR3 spans 14 amino acids. From germline, CDR1 is SGHTA and CDR2 FQGTGA. After removal of 4 bases from V and 3 bases from J, the junction contained 4 bases not matched to a gene. Supplemented by reference TRBV7-3 and TRBJ2-5, the full variable domain reads GAGVSQTPSNKVTEKGKYVELRCDPISGHTALYWYRQSLGQGPEFLIYFQGTGAADDSGLPNDRFFAVRPEGSVSTLKIQRTERGDSAVYLCASSSTGGEETQYFGPGTRLLVL.

This clone appeared a few times. CDR3 sequence: CANSGGGGSPLHF. CDR3 nucleotide sequence: TGTGCCAACTCGGGAGGGGGAGGTTCACCCCTCCACTTT. This chain joins TRBV10-3 and TRBJ1-6, with a weak D call TRBD1 (6 bases). The CDR3 runs to 13 residues. Trimming removed 10 bases at V and 9 bases at J, with 16 bases between. Germline lookup yields CDR1 ENHRY and CDR2 SYGVKD.

The V and J genes are TRBV11-2 and TRBJ2-1; 10 bases fit TRBD2. The CDR3 extends over 15 amino acids. The germline gives CDR1 SGHAT, CDR2 FQNNGV. V lost 2 bases, J lost 7 bases, and 5 bases stayed unmatched. The CDR3 nucleotides are TGTGCCAGCAGCTTACTAGCGGGAGTCGGGAATGAGCAGTTCTTC. Its translation is CASSLLAGVGNEQFF.

As DNA, the CDR3 is TGTGCCAGCAGCGTAGAAGGTCAGGGGTCCCCGGCCGGGGGACAGGGAGTCAAGTATGAGCAGTTCTTC. It translates to CASSVEGQGSPAGGQGVKYEQFF. The gene calls are TRBV9 and TRBJ2-1; 9 nucleotides match TRBD1. Germline V gene sequence: CDR1 SGDLS, CDR2 YYNGEE. There are 23 residues in the CDR3. V trimming: 0 bases; J trimming: 8 bases; junction bases outside the gene matches: 30.

This chain joins TRBV7-9 and TRBJ1-4; D may be TRBD1 (5 bases). Germline CDR1 reads SEHNR; CDR2 reads FQNEAQ (reference sequence). V was trimmed by 6 bases and J by 7 bases, leaving 15 bases between them. The CDR3 is 14 amino acids. The CDR3 DNA reads as TGTGCCAGCAGTTTCGGGGGTAGTAGTGAAAAACTGTTTTTT. It is translated as CASSFGGSSEKLFF.

This chain connects TRBV25-1 to TRBJ2-7; 8 positions agree with TRBD2. With 8 bases clipped from V and 1 base from J, the junction kept 16 bases outside the gene matches. This CDR3 has 17 amino acids. Germline CDR1 reads MGHDK; CDR2 reads SYGVNS. CDR3 loop: CASAGGWGASSSYEQYF. The CDR3 DNA follows: TGTGCCAGCGCGGGGGGATGGGGGGCGTCATCGTCCTACGAGCAGTACTTC.